Each of the 24 T cell receptor beta chains below was sequenced from the same sample in a study of T cell responses to AZD1222 COVID-19 vaccine. TCRdb keeps only in-frame clones here, not all; method: immunoSEQ multiplex PCR. The table has some 200,000 clones, about 93% seen once; the top ten hold 1%. The material sequenced was peripheral blood, taken on day 0 of MenACWY control vaccination. All receptors derive from an adult in good health.

The rearrangement uses TRBV12-3 or TRBV12-4 and TRBJ2-7, with D unclear. The CDR3 totals 12 residues. V lost 2 bases and J 6 bases, leaving 8 bases between the germline ends. The CDR3 bases are TGTGCCAGCAGTTTATATGGCCTCGAGCAGTACTTC. Encoded protein: CASSLYGLEQYF.

The chain uses TRBV5-4 and TRBJ2-1, with TRBD2 matching over 14 bases. Trimming at V came to 4 bases and at J to 3 bases, leaving 15 bases not matched to a gene. The CDR3 consists of 20 residues. The germline gives CDR1 SGHNT, CDR2 YYREEE (reference sequence). The CDR3 nucleotides are TGTGCCAGCAGCCCCATCGGAGGACTAGCGGGGGGCCGGGGCTACAATGAGCAGTTCTTC. Its translation is CASSPIGGLAGGRGYNEQFF.

This clone was counted once. J is TRBJ2-1 and V is TRBV10-1, with 7 bases fitting TRBD2. The CDR3 has 15 residues. CDR1 and CDR2 from the germline V gene are WNHNN and SYGVQD (reference sequence). V dropped 2 bases and J dropped 7; count of bases not matched to a gene: 8. The CDR3 loop is CASSETGGLLNEQFF. For the CDR3, the DNA is TGCGCCAGCAGTGAGACGGGGGGACTTCTAAATGAGCAGTTCTTC.

This clone was recorded only once. V gene TRBV7-2 combines with J gene TRBJ2-7; D remains ambiguous. V was shortened by 5 bases and J by 5 bases, with 13 bases between the two germline ends. From germline, CDR1 is SGHTA and CDR2 FQGNSA. CDR3 length: 13 amino acids. CDR3 nucleotides: TGTGCCAGCAGCCTAGGTTCGTCCGACGAGCAGTACTTC. Translated, it gives CASSLGSSDEQYF.

The chain joins TRBV19 to TRBJ1-5, with D maybe TRBD1 (5 bases). V was pared by 3 bases and J by 7 bases, with 16 bases between. This CDR3 is 15 amino acids long. Germline V gene data show CDR1 as LNHDA and CDR2 as SQIVND (reference sequence). In DNA form, the CDR3 reads TGTGCCAGTAGTATGGTGGAGGGGCCGGGACAGCCCCAGCATTTT. As protein: CASSMVEGPGQPQHF.

The V gene is TRBV9, the J gene TRBJ1-3, with 7 bases identical to TRBD1. With 1 base clipped from V and 8 bases from J, the junction kept 6 bases outside the gene matches. Germline CDR1 is SGDLS and CDR2 is YYNGEE. The CDR3 loop spans 14 amino acids. CDR3 coding DNA: TGTGCCAGCAGCGTATCAGGGGGAGGTTACACCATATATTTT. This sequence encodes CASSVSGGGYTIYF.

The chain has TRBV18 and TRBJ1-5; D unresolved. V was clipped by 3 bases and J by 5 bases, with 11 bases between them. CDR1 and CDR2 from the germline V gene are KGHSH and LQKENI. The CDR3 is 14 residues long. CDR3: CASSPELGDQPQHF. The CDR3 DNA is TGTGCCAGCTCACCCGAGCTTGGGGATCAGCCCCAGCATTTT.

The chain combines TRBV3-1 (or the pseudogene TRBV3-2) with TRBJ2-7; possibly TRBD1 or TRBD2 for D (5 bases each). This CDR3 spans 15 amino acids. The germline gives CDR1 LGHDT, CDR2 YNNKEL (reference sequence). V was trimmed by 4 bases and J by 6 bases, leaving 19 bases between them. The CDR3 reads CASSPQLAGAPEQYF. CDR3 DNA sequence: TGTGCCAGCAGCCCCCAACTCGCCGGGGCACCCGAGCAGTACTTC.

The chain has TRBV28 and TRBJ2-7; 8 bases align to TRBD1. The CDR3 has 14 amino acids. With V trimmed by 4 bases and J by 9 bases, 11 bases remained unmatched. Germline CDR1 reads MDHEN; CDR2 reads SYDVKM. The CDR3 region is CASSSVPGQVWQYF. The CDR3 DNA reads as TGTGCCAGCAGTTCTGTCCCGGGACAGGTTTGGCAGTACTTC.

V gene TRBV6-1 combines with J gene TRBJ2-5; maybe TRBD2 (6 bases). Trimming removed 2 bases from V and 5 bases from J, with 15 bases in between. Germline lookup yields CDR1 MNHNS and CDR2 SASEGT. CDR3 length equals 15 residues. The CDR3 bases are TGTGCCAGCAGTGAACGGTTGGGACTTCCCGAGACCCAGTACTTC. This encodes CASSERLGLPETQYF.

This clone was observed a few times. The V and J genes are TRBV7-2 and TRBJ1-5, with D tentatively TRBD1 (5 bases). Germline V CDR1 and CDR2: SGHTA, FQGNSA. Deletions cut 5 bases from V and 0 bases from J, with 11 bases between. The CDR3 covers 15 residues. The CDR3 sequence is CASSQGGFSNQPQHF. Written as DNA, the CDR3 is TGTGCCAGCAGCCAGGGCGGATTTAGCAATCAGCCCCAGCATTTT. The full variable domain, its missing parts supplied by reference TRBV7-2 and TRBJ1-5, is GAGVSQSPSNKVTEKGKDVELRCDPISGHTALYWYRQSLGQGLEFLIYFQGNSAPDKSGLPSDRFSAERTGGSVSTLTIQRTQQEDSAVYLCASSQGGFSNQPQHFGDGTRLSIL.

This clone was seen just once. The chain links TRBV2 to TRBJ1-4, with 9 bases matching TRBD1. The V gene's germline CDR1 is SNHLY and CDR2 FYNNEI. CDR3 length: 16 amino acids. With V trimmed by 5 bases and J by 0 bases, 4 bases remained unmatched. CDR3 bases: TGTGCCAGCAGTCCGGACAGGGGCTCAACTAATGAAAAACTGTTTTTT. Translated: CASSPDRGSTNEKLFF. The entire variable domain, with the rest obtained from reference TRBV2 and TRBJ1-4, is as follows: EPEVTQTPSHQVTQMGQEVILRCVPISNHLYFYWYRQILGQKVEFLVSFYNNEISEKSEIFDDQFSVERPDGSNFTLKIRSTKLEDSAMYFCASSPDRGSTNEKLFFGSGTQLSVL.

CDR3 region: CASSPTTARAQPQHF. CDR3 DNA sequence: TGTGCCAGTAGTCCGACGACAGCTAGGGCGCAGCCCCAGCATTTT. The rearrangement links TRBV19 to TRBJ1-5, with D possibly matching TRBD1 (5 bases). Germline lookup yields CDR1 LNHDA and CDR2 SQIVND (reference sequence). This CDR3 is built from 15 residues. The ends were cut back, 5 bases at V and 7 bases at J, with 18 bases in the middle.

CDR3: CASSDTGQGFGEAFF. CDR3 DNA: TGTGCCAGCAGTGATACGGGACAGGGGTTTGGTGAAGCTTTCTTT. The rearrangement joins TRBV6-1 to TRBJ1-1; 10 bases line up with TRBD1. V was clipped by 3 bases and J by 7 bases; unmatched bases: 8. The germline V gene encodes CDR1 MNHNS and CDR2 SASEGT. The CDR3 is made up of 15 amino acids.

The chain uses TRBV6-4 and TRBJ2-5; TRBD2 matches 10 bases. The trim removed 10 bases at V and 3 bases at J, leaving 11 bases unmatched. The V gene's germline CDR1 is MRHNA and CDR2 SNTAGT. The CDR3 runs to 15 residues. CDR3 region: CATSFRTSGKETQYF. The CDR3 bases are TGTGCCACATCTTTCCGGACTAGCGGAAAAGAGACCCAGTACTTC.

V gene TRBV6-5 combines with J gene TRBJ1-1, with D tentatively TRBD1 (6 bases). Per the germline V gene, CDR1 is MNHEY and CDR2 is SVGAGI. The CDR3 has 13 amino acids. Trimming pared 6 bases from V and 2 bases from J, leaving 10 bases between. The CDR3 nucleotides are TGTGCCAGCAGACCGACAGGAAACACTGAAGCTTTCTTT. Residues: CASRPTGNTEAFF.

This chain connects TRBV7-2 to TRBJ1-4; 8 nucleotides align to TRBD1. The CDR3 is 13 residues long. Per the germline V gene, CDR1 is SGHTA and CDR2 is FQGNSA. The V gene end was trimmed by 5 bases and the J gene end by 5 bases; junction bases not matched to a gene: 1. The CDR3 protein is CASSRDRNEKLFF. CDR3 DNA: TGTGCCAGCAGCCGGGACAGGAATGAAAAACTGTTTTTT.

A single count supports this clone. The V and J genes are TRBV5-1 and TRBJ2-5; D unclear. The CDR3 is made up of 15 amino acids. The ends were cut back, 4 bases at V and 0 bases at J, with 13 bases in the middle. Germline V gene data show CDR1 as SGHRS and CDR2 as YFSETQ. This chain's CDR3 is CASSNYGRNQETQYF. CDR3 DNA: TGCGCCAGCAGCAACTACGGACGGAACCAAGAGACCCAGTACTTC.

The gene calls are TRBV27 and TRBJ2-7; possibly TRBD1 for D (5 bases). The CDR3 has 13 amino acids. CDR1 and CDR2 from the germline V gene are MNHEY and SMNVEV (reference sequence). Deletions cut 3 bases from V and 4 bases from J, with 10 bases between. The CDR3 loop is CASSLGRVYEQYF. DNA of the CDR3: TGTGCCAGCAGTTTGGGCAGGGTTTACGAGCAGTACTTC.

The rearrangement uses TRBV6-1 and TRBJ1-4, with a possible D match to TRBD1 (6 bases). V was shortened by 3 bases and J by 8 bases, with 13 bases between the two germline ends. The CDR3 consists of 14 residues. The germline gives CDR1 MNHNS, CDR2 SASEGT. The DNA for the CDR3 is TGTGCCAGCAGTGACAGGGGAATTAGAGAAAAACTGTTTTTT. The encoded protein is CASSDRGIREKLFF.

The J gene is TRBJ2-3, the V gene TRBV19; 8 bases match TRBD2. Trimming took 5 bases from V and 6 from J; bases not matched to a gene: 7. Germline CDR1 is LNHDA and CDR2 is SQIVND (reference sequence). The CDR3 runs 14 residues. CDR3 protein: CASSVGTSGDTQYF. DNA of the CDR3: TGTGCCAGTAGTGTCGGGACTAGTGGTGATACGCAGTATTTT.

The chain is built from TRBV5-1 and TRBJ1-4; tentatively, D is TRBD1 (6 bases). V was trimmed by 7 bases and J by 7 bases, leaving 23 bases between them. The CDR3 covers 16 residues. From germline, CDR1 is SGHRS and CDR2 YFSETQ. The CDR3 DNA is TGCGCCAGCGCAACAGGGTCGGTTAAATTTGGTGAAAAACTGTTTTTT. As protein: CASATGSVKFGEKLFF.

This clone was observed a single time. V is TRBV9 and J is TRBJ1-2; no firm D call. V was trimmed by 3 bases and J by 5 bases, leaving 17 bases between them. Germline-derived CDR1 and CDR2 are SGDLS and YYNGEE. The CDR3 consists of 15 residues. The CDR3 DNA is TGTGCCAGCAGCGCCGCCCCACAGCGTAGGTATGGCTACACCTTC. It is translated as CASSAAPQRRYGYTF.

This sequence joins TRBV27 and TRBJ2-1; 7 positions match TRBD1. The V and J ends lost 6 bases and 8 bases, in that order; junction bases with no gene match: 16. CDR3 length equals 16 residues. Germline V gene lookup returns CDR1 MNHEY and CDR2 SMNVEV (reference sequence). This chain's CDR3 is CASSPIHEQGIDEQFF. The CDR3 bases are TGTGCCAGCAGCCCCATCCATGAACAGGGGATAGATGAGCAGTTCTTC.